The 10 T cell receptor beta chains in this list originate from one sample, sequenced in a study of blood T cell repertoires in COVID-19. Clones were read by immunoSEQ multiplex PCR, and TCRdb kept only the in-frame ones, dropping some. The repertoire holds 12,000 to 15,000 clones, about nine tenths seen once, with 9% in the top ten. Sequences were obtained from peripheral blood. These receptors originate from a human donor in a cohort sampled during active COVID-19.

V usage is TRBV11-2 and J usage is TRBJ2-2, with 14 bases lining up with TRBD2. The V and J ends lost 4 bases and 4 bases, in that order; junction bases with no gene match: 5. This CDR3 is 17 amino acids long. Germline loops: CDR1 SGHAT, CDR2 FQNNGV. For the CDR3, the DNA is TGTGCCAGCAGCTCGGGACTAGCGGGAGTGGCCACCGGGGAGCTGTTTTTT. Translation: CASSSGLAGVATGELFF.

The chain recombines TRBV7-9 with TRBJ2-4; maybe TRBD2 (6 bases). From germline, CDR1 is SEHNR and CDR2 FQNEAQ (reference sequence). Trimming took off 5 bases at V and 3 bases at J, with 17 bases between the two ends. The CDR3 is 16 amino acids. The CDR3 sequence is CASSPTAGGDKNIQYF. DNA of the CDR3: TGTGCCAGCAGCCCGACGGCCGGCGGGGACAAAAACATTCAGTACTTC.

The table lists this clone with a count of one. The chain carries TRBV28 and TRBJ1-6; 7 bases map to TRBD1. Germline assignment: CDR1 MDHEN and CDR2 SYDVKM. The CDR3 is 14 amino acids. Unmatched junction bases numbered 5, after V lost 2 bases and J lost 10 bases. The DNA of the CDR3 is TGTGCCAGCAGTTTAGGGCAGGGGGACTCACCCCTCCACTTT. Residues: CASSLGQGDSPLHF.

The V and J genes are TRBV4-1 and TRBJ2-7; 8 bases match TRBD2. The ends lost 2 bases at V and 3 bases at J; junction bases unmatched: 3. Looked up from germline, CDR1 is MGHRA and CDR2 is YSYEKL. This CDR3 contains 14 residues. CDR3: CASSQYGTSYEQYF. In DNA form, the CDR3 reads TGCGCCAGCAGCCAATACGGGACTAGCTACGAGCAGTACTTC.

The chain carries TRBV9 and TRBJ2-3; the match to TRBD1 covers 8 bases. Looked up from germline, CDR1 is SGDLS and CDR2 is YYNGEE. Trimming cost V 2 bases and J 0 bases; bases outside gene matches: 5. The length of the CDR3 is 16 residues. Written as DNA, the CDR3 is TGTGCCAGCAGCGTTGGACAGGGCCTTAGCACAGATACGCAGTATTTT. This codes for CASSVGQGLSTDTQYF.

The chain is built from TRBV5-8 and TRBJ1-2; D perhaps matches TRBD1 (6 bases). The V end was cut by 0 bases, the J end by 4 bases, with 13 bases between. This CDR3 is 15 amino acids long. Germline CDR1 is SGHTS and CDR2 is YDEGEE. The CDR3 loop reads CASSLGQGSPYGYTF. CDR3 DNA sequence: TGTGCCAGCAGCTTGGGGCAGGGGTCACCCTATGGCTACACCTTC.

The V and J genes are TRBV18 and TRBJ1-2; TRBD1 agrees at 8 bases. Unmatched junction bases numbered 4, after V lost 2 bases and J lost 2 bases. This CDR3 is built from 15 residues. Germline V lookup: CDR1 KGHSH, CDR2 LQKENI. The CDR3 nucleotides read TGTGCCAGCTCACCAGGGCCAGGGGGCAACTATGGCTACACCTTC. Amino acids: CASSPGPGGNYGYTF.

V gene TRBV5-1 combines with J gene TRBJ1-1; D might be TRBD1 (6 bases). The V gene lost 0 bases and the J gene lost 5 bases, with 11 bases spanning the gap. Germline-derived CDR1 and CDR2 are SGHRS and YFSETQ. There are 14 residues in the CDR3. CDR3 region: CASSLDRVSTEAFF. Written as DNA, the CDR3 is TGCGCCAGCAGCTTGGACAGGGTTAGTACTGAAGCTTTCTTT.

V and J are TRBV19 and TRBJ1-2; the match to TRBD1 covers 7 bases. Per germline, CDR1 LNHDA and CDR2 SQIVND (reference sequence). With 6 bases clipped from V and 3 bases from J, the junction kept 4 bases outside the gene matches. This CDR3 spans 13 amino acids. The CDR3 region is CASRRQGDYGYTF. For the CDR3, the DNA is TGTGCCAGTAGGAGACAGGGAGACTATGGCTACACCTTC.

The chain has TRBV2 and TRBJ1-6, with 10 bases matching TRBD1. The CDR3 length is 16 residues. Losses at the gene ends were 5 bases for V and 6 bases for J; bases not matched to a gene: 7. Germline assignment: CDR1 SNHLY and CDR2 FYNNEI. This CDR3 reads CASSRQGARGNSPLHF. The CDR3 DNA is TGTGCCAGCAGTCGACAGGGGGCAAGGGGTAATTCACCCCTCCACTTT. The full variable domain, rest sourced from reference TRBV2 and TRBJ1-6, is EPEVTQTPSHQVTQMGQEVILRCVPISNHLYFYWYRQILGQKVEFLVSFYNNEISEKSEIFDDQFSVERPDGSNFTLKIRSTKLEDSAMYFCASSRQGARGNSPLHFGNGTRLTVT.